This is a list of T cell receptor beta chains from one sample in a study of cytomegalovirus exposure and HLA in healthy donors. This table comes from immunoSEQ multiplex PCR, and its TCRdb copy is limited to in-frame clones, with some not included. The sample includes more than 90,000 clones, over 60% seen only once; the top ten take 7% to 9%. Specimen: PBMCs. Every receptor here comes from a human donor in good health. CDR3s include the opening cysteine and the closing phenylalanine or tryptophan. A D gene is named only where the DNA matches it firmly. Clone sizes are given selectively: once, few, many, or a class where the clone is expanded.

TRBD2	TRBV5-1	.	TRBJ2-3	CASSLARSGNTDTQYF	TGCGCCAGCAGCTTGGCCAGGAGCGGGAACACAGATACGCAGTATTTT
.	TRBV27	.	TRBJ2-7	CASSSGFAYEQYF	TGTGCCAGCAGTTCTGGCTTCGCCTACGAGCAGTACTTC
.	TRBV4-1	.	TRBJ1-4	CASSRLGAGPTNEKLFF	TGCGCCAGCAGCCGCCTGGGGGCGGGCCCAACTAATGAAAAACTGTTTTTT
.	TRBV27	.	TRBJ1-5	CASSIVMSQPQHF	TGTGCCAGCAGTATTGTCATGAGTCAGCCCCAGCATTTT
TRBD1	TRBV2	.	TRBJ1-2	CASGISLKRDRGQSNYGYTF	TGTGCCAGCGGAATTAGTCTAAAACGGGACAGGGGCCAATCTAACTATGGCTACACCTTC
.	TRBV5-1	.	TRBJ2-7	CASSPEGYEQYF	TGCGCCAGCAGCCCGGAGGGCTACGAGCAGTACTTC
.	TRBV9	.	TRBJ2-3	CASSVGDGRLTDTQYF	TGTGCCAGCAGCGTAGGAGACGGGAGATTAACAGATACGCAGTATTTT
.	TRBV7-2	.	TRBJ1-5	CASSLDGGGVQPQHF	TGTGCCAGCAGCTTAGATGGGGGAGGCGTACAGCCCCAGCATTTT
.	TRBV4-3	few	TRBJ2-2	CASSRTSGNTGELFF	TGCGCCAGCAGCCGGACCAGCGGGAACACCGGGGAGCTGTTTTTT
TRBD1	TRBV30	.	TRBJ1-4	CAWSAWTGANEKLFF	TGTGCCTGGAGCGCCTGGACAGGGGCTAATGAAAAACTGTTTTTT
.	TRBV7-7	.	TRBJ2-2	CASSPSSNTGELFF	TGTGCCAGCAGCCCGAGTTCGAACACCGGGGAGCTGTTTTTT
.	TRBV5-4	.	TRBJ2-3	CASSLMGANTDTQYF	TGTGCCAGCAGCTTAATGGGGGCTAACACAGATACGCAGTATTTT
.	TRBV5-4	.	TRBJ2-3	CASRSGVQGTDTQYF	TGTGCCAGCAGAAGTGGAGTCCAGGGTACAGATACGCAGTATTTT
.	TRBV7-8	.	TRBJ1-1	CASSLRENTEAFF	TGTGCCAGCAGCTTACGGGAGAACACTGAAGCTTTCTTT
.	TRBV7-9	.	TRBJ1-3	CSSSLVGAGSGNTIYF	TGTTCCAGCAGCTTAGTTGGTGCAGGGTCTGGAAACACCATATATTTT
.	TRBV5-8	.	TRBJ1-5	CASSYQGGYQPQHF	TGTGCCAGCAGCTACCAGGGTGGGTATCAGCCCCAGCATTTT
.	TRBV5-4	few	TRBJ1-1	CASSLALGSGGEAFF	TGTGCCAGCAGCTTGGCGTTGGGAAGCGGGGGTGAAGCTTTCTTT
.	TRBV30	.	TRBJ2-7	CAWSVLDGNEQYF	TGTGCCTGGAGTGTATTGGACGGGAACGAGCAGTACTTC
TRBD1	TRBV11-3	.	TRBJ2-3	CASSFGTGVTTDTQYF	TGTGCCAGCAGCTTCGGTACAGGGGTGACCACAGATACGCAGTATTTT
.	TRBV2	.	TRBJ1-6	CASSEARGNSPLHF	TGTGCCAGCAGTGAAGCGAGGGGGAATTCACCCCTCCACTTT
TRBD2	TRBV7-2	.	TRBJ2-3	CASSWGLAGGDTQYF	TGTGCCAGCAGTTGGGGACTAGCGGGAGGGGATACGCAGTATTTT
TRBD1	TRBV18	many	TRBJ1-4	CASSPDRAREKLFF	TGTGCCAGCTCACCCGACAGGGCCCGAGAAAAACTGTTTTTT
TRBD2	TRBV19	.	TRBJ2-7	CASSPGFIAGESYEQYF	TGTGCCAGTAGTCCCGGCTTTATAGCGGGAGAAAGCTACGAGCAGTACTTC
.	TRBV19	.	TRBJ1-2	CASSIGGVENGYTF	TGTGCCAGTAGTATAGGGGGCGTCGAGAATGGCTACACCTTC
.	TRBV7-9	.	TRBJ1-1	CASSLGSGIKAEAFF	TGTGCCAGCAGCTTAGGATCAGGGATTAAGGCTGAAGCTTTCTTT
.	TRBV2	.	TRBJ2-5	CASRRLSQETQYF	TGTGCCAGCCGCCGACTGTCGCAAGAGACCCAGTACTTC
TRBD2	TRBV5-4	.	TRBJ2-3	CASSDLAGVRDTQYF	TGTGCCAGCAGCGACTTAGCGGGGGTCAGGGATACGCAGTATTTT